These 19 T cell receptor beta chains came from one sample sequenced in a study of technical replicates of blood from a handful of donors. The assay was immunoSEQ multiplex PCR, and TCRdb's table has in-frame clones only and misses some. In the table there are 75,000 to 90,000 clones, 93% of which are singletons. Sequenced sample: T cells isolated from PBMCs. These receptor sequences come from a human donor in good health.

This chain connects TRBV14 to TRBJ2-1; TRBD1 aligns across 10 bases. The V gene's germline CDR1 is SGHDN and CDR2 FVKESK. V lost 4 bases, J lost 7 bases, and 7 bases stayed unmatched. The CDR3 runs to 15 residues. CDR3 DNA sequence: TGTGCCAGCAGCCGGATACGGGACAGGGGAAATGAGCAGTTCTTC. Translation: CASSRIRDRGNEQFF.

This rearrangement joins TRBV5-6 to TRBJ1-1; D is unresolved. V lost 5 bases and J 10 bases, leaving 27 bases between the germline ends. CDR1 and CDR2 (germline): SGHDT, YYEEEE. This CDR3 comprises 16 residues. The CDR3, as DNA: TGTGCCAGCAGTCCTCCTCCGATCATTCGCCTCCGGGGAGCTTTCTTT. This encodes CASSPPPIIRLRGAFF.

The chain employs TRBV5-1 and TRBJ1-1; D is unclear. The CDR3 has 11 residues. Trimming pared 4 bases from V and 7 bases from J, leaving 8 bases between. The V gene's germline CDR1 is SGHRS and CDR2 YFSETQ. CDR3 in DNA: TGCGCCAGCAGCAACGGTCTTGAAGCTTTCTTT. As protein: CASSNGLEAFF.

The rearrangement joins TRBV4-1 to TRBJ2-7; TRBD1 agrees at 9 bases. With 2 bases clipped from V and 1 base from J, the junction kept 6 bases outside the gene matches. This CDR3 is 16 amino acids long. Germline V lookup: CDR1 MGHRA, CDR2 YSYEKL. The CDR3 loop is CASSQQGGQGSYEQYF. The CDR3 DNA sequence: TGCGCCAGCAGCCAACAAGGTGGACAGGGGTCCTACGAGCAGTACTTC.

The genes are TRBV11-2 and TRBJ2-1; 13 positions match TRBD2. The CDR3 spans 17 residues. Germline lookup yields CDR1 SGHAT and CDR2 FQNNGV. With V trimmed by 3 bases and J by 8 bases, 10 bases remained unmatched. This chain's CDR3 is CASSFGAGTSGIYEQFF. The CDR3 region has the DNA TGTGCCAGCAGCTTCGGTGCCGGGACTAGCGGGATCTATGAGCAGTTCTTC. Based on the CDR3 plus reference TRBV11-2 and TRBJ2-1, the full variable domain is EAGVAQSPRYKIIEKRQSVAFWCNPISGHATLYWYQQILGQGPKLLIQFQNNGVVDDSQLPKDRFSAERLKGVDSTLKIQPAKLEDSAVYLCASSFGAGTSGIYEQFFGPGTRLTVL.

The rearrangement links TRBV10-1 to TRBJ2-1; tentative D call: TRBD2 (5 bases). V lost 2 bases to trimming and J lost 1 base, with 9 bases between them. The CDR3 runs 15 residues. Germline CDR1 WNHNN, CDR2 SYGVQD (reference sequence). The CDR3: CASSETGKSYNEQFF. In DNA form, the CDR3 reads TGCGCCAGCAGTGAGACGGGGAAGTCCTACAATGAGCAGTTCTTC.

The chain has TRBV7-9 and TRBJ2-7; 9 nucleotides line up with TRBD2. V shed 5 bases and J 0 bases; nucleotides not matched to a gene: 8. Germline V gene lookup returns CDR1 SEHNR and CDR2 FQNEAQ (reference sequence). The CDR3 has 16 residues. The CDR3 loop is CASSLGLALSSYEQYF. The CDR3 DNA is TGTGCCAGCAGCCTGGGACTAGCCCTGAGCTCCTACGAGCAGTACTTC.

V and J are TRBV7-6 and TRBJ1-5, with D possibly TRBD1 on 5 matching bases. Per germline, CDR1 SGHVS and CDR2 FNYEAQ. The CDR3 is made up of 13 amino acids. V lost 0 bases and J 6 bases, leaving 6 bases between the germline ends. The CDR3: CASSLAGAQPQHF. CDR3 DNA: TGTGCCAGCAGCTTAGCAGGGGCTCAGCCCCAGCATTTT.

The V gene is TRBV27, the J gene TRBJ2-5; 8 bases align to TRBD2. Germline values: CDR1 MNHEY, CDR2 SMNVEV (reference sequence). Trimming removed 0 bases from V and 5 bases from J; junction bases left unmatched: 5. CDR3 size: 15 residues. The chain's CDR3 is CASSLSLAGSETQYF. In DNA form, the CDR3 reads TGTGCCAGCAGTTTATCGTTAGCGGGGAGCGAGACCCAGTACTTC.

This rearrangement joins TRBV5-4 to TRBJ1-4; perhaps TRBD1 as D (5 bases). The CDR3 extends over 12 amino acids. Germline V lookup: CDR1 SGHNT, CDR2 YYREEE (reference sequence). Trimming removed 2 bases from V and 7 bases from J, with 6 bases in between. The CDR3 DNA reads TGTGCCAGCAGCTTAAGGGGTGAAAAACTGTTTTTT. The encoded protein is CASSLRGEKLFF.

V gene TRBV7-6 combines with J gene TRBJ1-1, with TRBD1 matching over 9 bases. CDR1 and CDR2 (germline): SGHVS, FNYEAQ. Unmatched junction bases numbered 8, after V lost 3 bases and J lost 0 bases. This CDR3 spans 17 amino acids. CDR3 sequence: CASSLAGTGLVNTEAFF. CDR3 DNA: TGTGCCAGCAGCTTGGCCGGGACAGGGCTTGTGAACACTGAAGCTTTCTTT.

The chain joins TRBV19 to TRBJ2-7; 14 positions agree with TRBD2. The length of the CDR3 is 19 residues. Germline CDR1 is LNHDA and CDR2 is SQIVND (reference sequence). V dropped 7 bases and J dropped 2; count of bases not matched to a gene: 16. CDR3 sequence: CASKASRTSGGPETYEQYF. The CDR3 DNA reads as TGTGCCAGTAAAGCTTCTAGGACTAGCGGGGGGCCCGAGACCTACGAGCAGTACTTC.

J is TRBJ1-5 and V is TRBV27, with D uncertain. Trimming took 4 bases from V and 3 from J, leaving 16 bases between them. The CDR3 length is 16 residues. Germline CDR1 reads MNHEY; CDR2 reads SMNVEV (reference sequence). The CDR3 DNA reads as TGTGCCAGCAGTTGCGATTACCACTTTAACAATCAGCCCCAGCATTTT. Amino acids: CASSCDYHFNNQPQHF.

The CDR3 region is CASSFGQGIAKNIQYF. The CDR3, as DNA: TGTGCCAGCAGTTTTGGACAGGGAATAGCCAAAAACATTCAGTACTTC. The J gene is TRBJ2-4, the V gene TRBV27; 8 bases are shared with TRBD1. This CDR3 has 16 amino acids. Germline V gene lookup returns CDR1 MNHEY and CDR2 SMNVEV (reference sequence). The V segment lost 3 bases and the J segment 0 bases; nucleotides outside the gene matches: 4.

The rearrangement links TRBV28 to TRBJ2-1; 8 positions agree with TRBD1. Trimming cost V 11 bases and J 6 bases; bases outside gene matches: 3. CDR1 and CDR2 from the germline V gene are MDHEN and SYDVKM. CDR3 length equals 11 residues. CDR3 residues: CAGTGGNEQFF. The CDR3 DNA follows: TGTGCCGGTACAGGGGGCAATGAGCAGTTCTTC.

This chain joins TRBV7-6 and TRBJ1-1; 10 bases line up with TRBD1. The CDR3 loop spans 15 amino acids. Germline V gene lookup returns CDR1 SGHVS and CDR2 FNYEAQ. V lost 5 bases to trimming and J lost 1 base; unmatched junction nucleotides: 4. Here the CDR3 DNA reads TGTGCCAGCAGCCGTAGACAGGGGGCGAACACTGAAGCTTTCTTT. This translates into CASSRRQGANTEAFF. Complete variable domain (other parts from reference TRBV7-6 and TRBJ1-1): GAGVSQSPRYKVTKRGQDVALRCDPISGHVSLYWYRQALGQGPEFLTYFNYEAQQDKSGLPNDRFSAERPEGSISTLTIQRTEQRDSAMYRCASSRRQGANTEAFFGQGTRLTVV.

The chain has TRBV2 and TRBJ1-5, with 8 bases identical to TRBD1. The CDR3 runs 14 residues. The germline V gene has CDR1 SNHLY and CDR2 FYNNEI. The trim removed 10 bases at V and 3 bases at J, leaving 8 bases unmatched. CDR3 protein: CATGTGLINQPQHF. CDR3 nucleotide sequence: TGTGCCACAGGGACAGGCCTGATCAATCAGCCCCAGCATTTT.

V gene TRBV10-1 combines with J gene TRBJ2-5; 7 positions match TRBD1. V lost 2 bases, J lost 5 bases, and 5 bases stayed unmatched. This CDR3 region has 14 residues. Germline-derived CDR1 and CDR2 are WNHNN and SYGVQD (reference sequence). The chain's CDR3 is CASSEAGGLETQYF. DNA of the CDR3: TGCGCCAGCAGTGAGGCAGGGGGTTTGGAGACCCAGTACTTC.

The chain combines TRBV9 with TRBJ2-5, with D possibly being TRBD1 (5 bases). The CDR3 length is 13 residues. Germline lookup yields CDR1 SGDLS and CDR2 YYNGEE. V was pared by 4 bases and J by 4 bases, with 11 bases between. The CDR3 here is CASSSQGGETQYF. CDR3 in DNA: TGTGCCAGCAGCTCGCAGGGCGGAGAGACCCAGTACTTC. Looking up the rest from reference TRBV9 and TRBJ2-5 gives the full variable domain: DSGVTQTPKHLITATGQRVTLRCSPRSGDLSVYWYQQSLDQGLQFLIQYYNGEERAKGNILERFSAQQFPDLHSELNLSSLELGDSALYFCASSSQGGETQYFGPGTRLLVL.